These 2 T cell receptor beta chains share one sample of origin, sequenced in a study of T-cell reconstitution after alpha-beta-depleted transplantation in children. The authors prepared the TCRbeta library with unique molecular identifiers. MiXCR was run by TCRdb on the PCR reads, yielding one entry per CDR3 protein. The sample includes around 420,000 distinct CDR3 sequences, around 16% seen only once; the top ten take over 25%. The input for sequencing was PBMCs, mostly from graft donor cells, taken 360 days after TCRalphabeta/CD19-depleted stem cell transplant. The receptors here all came from a boy under two years old who had a stem cell transplant for Wiskott-Aldrich syndrome, so the T cells may come from the graft donor.

This clonotype was detected a few times. The chain has TRBV30 and TRBJ1-2; D unresolved. The CDR3 extends over 15 amino acids. V lost 0 bases, J lost 4 bases, and 15 bases lay in between. CDR1 is GTSNPN, CDR2 SVGIG, per germline (reference sequence). CDR3: CAWSVSPGSLYGYTF. The CDR3, as DNA: TGTGCCTGGAGTGTCTCCCCCGGGTCCCTCTATGGCTACACCTTC. The full variable domain, its missing parts supplied by reference TRBV30 and TRBJ1-2, is SQTIHQWPATLVQPVGSPLSLECTVEGTSNPNLYWYRQAAGRGLQLLFYSVGIGQISSEVPQNLSASRPQDRQFILSSKKLLLSDSGFYLCAWSVSPGSLYGYTFGSGTRLTVV.

This clonotype was seen more than once but under ten times. This sequence joins TRBV28 and TRBJ2-2; TRBD1 aligns across 8 bases. Germline CDR1 and CDR2: MDHEN and SYDVKM. Trimming cost V 6 bases and J 7 bases; bases outside gene matches: 4. This CDR3 is built from 13 residues. Written as DNA, the CDR3 is TGTGCCAGCAGCAGGGGGCGTATCGGGGAGCTGTTTTTT. Residues: CASSRGRIGELFF.